The 29 T cell receptor beta chains reported below all come from one sample, sequenced in a study of cytotoxic CD8 clonotypes in ibrutinib-treated CLL. Sequencing was performed with immunoSEQ multiplex PCR; in TCRdb, only in-frame clones are kept and a portion is missing. The sample has about 130,000 clones, roughly three quarters seen once. The input for sequencing was PBMCs, taken after 12 months of ibrutinib treatment. The source of these receptors is a human donor with chronic lymphocytic leukemia.

The rearrangement links TRBV21-1 to TRBJ2-7; the table's D call, TRBD2, was not checked against the DNA. TRBV21-1 is noted as a pseudogene. The CDR3 spans 23 residues. The chain's CDR3 is CASSKAGVFYLASKGQEGHEQYF. DNA of the CDR3: TGTGCCAGCAGCAAAGCTGGGGTGTTTTATCTAGCCTCCAAGGGGCAGGAGGGCCACGAGCAGTACTTC.

V is TRBV7-8 and J is TRBJ2-5; TRBD1 aligns across 8 bases. Trimming removed 6 bases from V and 5 bases from J; junction bases left unmatched: 5. The CDR3 contains 13 residues. Germline assignment: CDR1 SGHVS and CDR2 FQNEAQ. In nucleotides, the CDR3 is TGTGCCAGCAGTCGACAGGGGTACGAGACCCAGTACTTC. Encoded protein: CASSRQGYETQYF. The whole variable domain, filled in from reference TRBV7-8 and TRBJ2-5, reads GAGVSQSPRYKVAKRGQDVALRCDPISGHVSLFWYQQALGQGPEFLTYFQNEAQLDKSGLPSDRFFAERPEGSVSTLKIQRTQQEDSAVYLCASSRQGYETQYFGPGTRLLVL.

V is TRBV18 and J is TRBJ1-1; D ambiguous. Germline V gene sequence: CDR1 KGHSH, CDR2 LQKENI. Trimming cost V 3 bases and J 0 bases, with 8 bases left between them. This CDR3 has 14 amino acids. The CDR3 protein is CASSPESMNTEAFF. The CDR3 region has the DNA TGTGCCAGCTCACCCGAGAGCATGAACACTGAAGCTTTCTTT.

The table lists this clone with a count of one. The chain joins TRBV30 to TRBJ2-3; D not certain. V lost 5 bases to trimming and J lost 4 bases, with 10 bases between them. Germline-derived CDR1 and CDR2 are GTSNPN and SVGIG (reference sequence). The CDR3 covers 12 residues. CDR3 bases: TGTGCCTGGTCCCCCGGGTCAGATACGCAGTATTTT. It specifies CAWSPGSDTQYF.

The rearrangement links TRBV6-6 to TRBJ1-1, with D unresolved. Trimming cost V 6 bases and J 0 bases, with 11 bases left between them. The CDR3 runs 14 residues. CDR1 MNHNY and CDR2 SVGAGI come from the germline V gene (reference sequence). CDR3 bases: TGTGCCAGCAGGTCCATCGCCATGAACACTGAAGCTTTCTTT. It is translated as CASRSIAMNTEAFF.

The chain carries TRBV30 and TRBJ1-5; 8 bases are shared with TRBD1. CDR1 is GTSNPN and CDR2 is SVGIG in the germline V gene (reference sequence). The V gene end was trimmed by 2 bases and the J gene end by 7 bases; junction bases not matched to a gene: 7. CDR3 length: 14 amino acids. CDR3: CAWSSDRVGQPQHF. CDR3 sequence (DNA): TGTGCCTGGAGTTCGGACAGGGTTGGGCAGCCCCAGCATTTT.

In DNA, the CDR3 is TGTGCCAGCAGCTTGGCCAGGGAGCAGTTCTTC. It codes for CASSLAREQFF. This chain joins TRBV5-4 and TRBJ2-1; no clear D. Trimming took 0 bases from V and 10 from J, leaving 5 bases between them. CDR3 length: 11 residues. Germline CDR1 SGHNT, CDR2 YYREEE (reference sequence). The entire variable domain, with the rest obtained from reference TRBV5-4 and TRBJ2-1, is as follows: ETGVTQSPTHLIKTRGQQVTLRCSSQSGHNTVSWYQQALGQGPQFIFQYYREEENGRGNFPPRFSGLQFPNYSSELNVNALELDDSALYLCASSLAREQFFGPGTRLTVL.

The chain recombines TRBV19 with TRBJ1-2; D is undetermined. This CDR3 is built from 11 residues. Germline V gene data show CDR1 as LNHDA and CDR2 as SQIVND (reference sequence). Trimming left V 6 bases short and J 5 bases short, with 7 bases between. The chain's CDR3 is CASSGGYGYTF. In nucleotides, the CDR3 is TGTGCCAGTAGCGGAGGGTATGGCTACACCTTC.

This rearrangement joins TRBV4-3 to TRBJ2-7; 8 bases are a match to TRBD2. Germline V gene lookup returns CDR1 LGHNA and CDR2 YSLEER. V shed 3 bases, J shed 6 bases, and the junction held 4 bases outside the gene matches. The CDR3 length is 13 residues. CDR3 sequence reads: CASSHTGTSEQYF. The CDR3 DNA reads as TGCGCCAGCAGCCACACCGGGACTAGCGAGCAGTACTTC.

The chain carries TRBV27 and TRBJ2-7, with D tentatively TRBD2 (6 bases). V was shortened by 1 base and J by 0 bases, with 10 bases between the two germline ends. The CDR3 extends over 15 amino acids. Germline lookup yields CDR1 MNHEY and CDR2 SMNVEV (reference sequence). The CDR3 DNA reads as TGTGCCAGCAGTTTATACGGGAGAGCCTCCTACGAGCAGTACTTC. Its protein is CASSLYGRASYEQYF.

The chain joins TRBV27 to TRBJ2-1, with D possibly matching TRBD2 (6 bases). The CDR3 covers 14 residues. V lost 6 bases, J lost 3 bases, and 12 bases lay in between. Germline V gene data show CDR1 as MNHEY and CDR2 as SMNVEV (reference sequence). The chain's CDR3 is CASRPGLLYNEQFF. The CDR3 bases are TGTGCCAGCAGACCGGGACTGCTCTACAATGAGCAGTTCTTC.

V and J are TRBV29-1 and TRBJ1-1, with D possibly matching TRBD1 (5 bases). The CDR3 is 13 residues long. The V end lost 4 bases, the J end lost 1 base, and 10 bases lay between the germline ends. Per germline, CDR1 SQVTM and CDR2 ANQGSEA. As DNA, the CDR3 is TGCAGCGTTGGGCGGACACCGAACACTGAAGCTTTCTTT. Its protein is CSVGRTPNTEAFF.

The chain couples TRBV7-9 to TRBJ2-7; tentative D call: TRBD1 (5 bases). The germline CDR1 and CDR2 sequences are SEHNR and FQNEAQ (reference sequence). The CDR3 consists of 14 residues. V was clipped by 3 bases and J by 3 bases, with 12 bases between them. The CDR3: CASSFNRNHYEQYF. The CDR3, as DNA: TGTGCCAGCAGCTTTAACAGGAACCACTACGAGCAGTACTTC.

This chain connects TRBV7-2 to TRBJ2-1, with TRBD2 matching 9 bases. This CDR3 region has 17 residues. Trimming at V came to 1 base and at J to 0 bases, leaving 4 bases not matched to a gene. The germline CDR1 and CDR2 sequences are SGHTA and FQGNSA. Here the CDR3 reads CASSLVLAGRSYNEQFF. The CDR3 DNA reads as TGTGCCAGCAGCTTAGTCCTAGCGGGGCGCTCCTACAATGAGCAGTTCTTC.

This sequence joins TRBV29-1 and TRBJ2-5, with a possible D match to TRBD2 (6 bases). V shed 0 bases and J shed 5 bases, with 10 bases lying between them. Germline V gene lookup returns CDR1 SQVTM and CDR2 ANQGSEA. The CDR3 extends over 13 amino acids. This CDR3 is CSVEDLGGETQYF. The CDR3 bases are TGCAGCGTTGAAGACCTTGGAGGGGAGACCCAGTACTTC.

The V call is TRBV5-1, the J call TRBJ1-1; 7 bases line up with TRBD1. CDR3 length equals 14 residues. V lost 4 bases and J lost 6; bases outside the gene matches: 9. Per the germline V gene, CDR1 is SGHRS and CDR2 is YFSETQ. The CDR3 region has the DNA TGCGCCAGCAGCACCGGACAGGCGGGCGCTGAAGCTTTCTTT. Translated: CASSTGQAGAEAFF.

The V gene is TRBV7-2, the J gene TRBJ1-3, with TRBD1 identical over 8 bases. V lost 8 bases, J lost 0 bases, and 0 bases stayed unmatched. CDR1 and CDR2 (germline): SGHTA, FQGNSA. The CDR3 is made up of 13 amino acids. The CDR3 sequence: CASDRGSGNTIYF. DNA of the CDR3: TGTGCCAGCGACAGGGGCTCTGGAAACACCATATATTTT. The complete variable domain, with remaining parts taken from reference TRBV7-2 and TRBJ1-3, reads GAGVSQSPSNKVTEKGKDVELRCDPISGHTALYWYRQSLGQGLEFLIYFQGNSAPDKSGLPSDRFSAERTGGSVSTLTIQRTQQEDSAVYLCASDRGSGNTIYFGEGSWLTVV.

V gene TRBV28 combines with J gene TRBJ2-3; no clear D. The V gene lost 1 base and the J gene lost 6 bases, with 8 bases spanning the gap. The CDR3 length is 13 residues. Germline V gene data show CDR1 as MDHEN and CDR2 as SYDVKM. As DNA, the CDR3 is TGTGCCAGCAGTTTATCTTCGGCGGATACGCAGTATTTT. This codes for CASSLSSADTQYF. The full variable domain, its missing parts supplied by reference TRBV28 and TRBJ2-3, is DVKVTQSSRYLVKRTGEKVFLECVQDMDHENMFWYRQDPGLGLRLIYFSYDVKMKEKGDIPEGYSVSREKKERFSLILESASTNQTSMYLCASSLSSADTQYFGPGTRLTVL.

This sequence joins TRBV5-1 and TRBJ2-1; 15 positions match TRBD2. Unmatched junction bases numbered 6, after V lost 4 bases and J lost 10 bases. Germline V gives CDR1 SGHRS, CDR2 YFSETQ. The CDR3 is made up of 15 amino acids. CDR3 DNA sequence: TGCGCCAGCAGCAAAGGGACTAGCGGGAGGCGGGAGCAGTTCTTC. This encodes CASSKGTSGRREQFF.

The rearrangement links TRBV7-2 to TRBJ2-2; no firm D call. Germline CDR1 and CDR2: SGHTA and FQGNSA. The CDR3 sequence is 17 residues long. V was trimmed by 2 bases and J by 2 bases, leaving 15 bases between them. Here the CDR3 reads CASSLFQLQLNTGELFF. The CDR3 coding sequence is TGTGCCAGCAGCTTATTTCAGCTACAGTTAAACACCGGGGAGCTGTTTTTT.

The genes are TRBV5-1 and TRBJ2-7, with a tentative D call TRBD2 (6 bases). V dropped 4 bases and J dropped 1 base, with 21 bases sitting between them. This CDR3 spans 17 amino acids. Germline-derived CDR1 and CDR2 are SGHRS and YFSETQ. CDR3 region: CASSILTGTPGSYEQYF. In DNA form, the CDR3 reads TGCGCCAGCAGCATATTAACCGGGACTCCGGGATCCTACGAGCAGTACTTC.

CDR3 sequence reads: CASSSGTGVWSSGANVLTF. The CDR3 DNA is TGTGCCAGCAGCTCCGGGACAGGGGTTTGGAGCTCTGGGGCCAACGTCCTGACTTTC. V usage is TRBV5-6 and J usage is TRBJ2-6; 10 nucleotides align to TRBD1. Germline-derived CDR1 and CDR2 are SGHDT and YYEEEE. V was pared by 3 bases and J by 0 bases, with 9 bases of the junction left unmatched. The CDR3 extends over 19 amino acids.

CDR3 loop: CASSLEGFAASYEQYF. CDR3 bases: TGTGCCAGCAGTTTAGAAGGGTTTGCGGCGTCCTACGAGCAGTACTTC. The chain employs TRBV28 and TRBJ2-7, with no clear D. V lost 2 bases and J 1 base, leaving 15 bases between the germline ends. Germline V gene data show CDR1 as MDHEN and CDR2 as SYDVKM. The CDR3 has 16 residues.

This rearrangement joins TRBV30 to TRBJ1-4; 9 nucleotides match TRBD1. The germline CDR1 and CDR2 sequences are GTSNPN and SVGIG (reference sequence). V shed 2 bases and J 6 bases; nucleotides not matched to a gene: 22. The CDR3 extends over 20 amino acids. The CDR3 loop is CAWSKQLTGTGTLRDEKLFF. The CDR3 DNA reads as TGTGCCTGGAGTAAGCAGTTAACCGGGACAGGGACGTTAAGGGATGAAAAACTGTTTTTT.

CDR3 DNA sequence: TGTGCCAGCAGCCAAGGTGCAGGGTGGCAGCCCCAGCATTTT. Protein product: CASSQGAGWQPQHF. V is TRBV4-2 and J is TRBJ1-5; D might be TRBD1 (5 bases). The CDR3 totals 14 residues. V gave up 1 base and J gave up 7 bases, with 11 bases separating them. Per the germline V gene, CDR1 is LGHNA and CDR2 is YNFKEQ.

CDR3 in amino acids: CASSTQDTNTGELFF. CDR3 DNA: TGTGCCAGCAGTACCCAAGACACGAACACCGGGGAGCTGTTTTTT. The V and J genes are TRBV6-6 and TRBJ2-2; D uncertain. Trimming pared 5 bases from V and 0 bases from J, leaving 10 bases between. CDR1 MNHNY and CDR2 SVGAGI come from the germline V gene (reference sequence). The CDR3 runs to 15 residues.

J is TRBJ2-2 and V is TRBV29-1; 9 positions match TRBD2. CDR3 length: 14 residues. The ends lost 6 bases at V and 3 bases at J; junction bases unmatched: 5. The germline gives CDR1 SQVTM, CDR2 ANQGSEA. The CDR3 DNA is TGCAGCGTAACGACTAGCGGCCACACCGGGGAGCTGTTTTTT. Protein product: CSVTTSGHTGELFF.

The chain combines TRBV5-1 with TRBJ2-7, with D possibly matching TRBD1 (5 bases). Germline V gives CDR1 SGHRS, CDR2 YFSETQ. CDR3 length: 14 residues. V was clipped by 0 bases and J by 3 bases, with 10 bases between them. CDR3 nucleotide sequence: TGCGCCAGCAGCTTGGGTCTGACAGACTACGAGCAGTACTTC. Amino acid sequence: CASSLGLTDYEQYF.

This clone was observed a few times. V is TRBV18 and J is TRBJ2-3; D is ambiguous. The germline V gene encodes CDR1 KGHSH and CDR2 LQKENI. The CDR3 runs 12 residues. Trimming stripped 3 bases from V and 0 bases from J, with 1 base between. The CDR3 region is CASSPSTDTQYF. CDR3 in DNA: TGTGCCAGCTCACCCAGCACAGATACGCAGTATTTT.